A single sample gave rise to the 23 T cell receptor beta chains below, sequenced in a study of shared clonotypes between healthy human individuals. Only CD45RO-negative cells positively selected for CCR7 counted as naive CD8 cells, so terminally differentiated effector memory CD45RA+ cells were excluded. Clones were sequenced by immunoSEQ multiplex PCR, and TCRdb holds only the in-frame ones, with some missing. The sample lists 2 million to 2.5 million clones; about 95% were seen once. Input material: naive CD8+ T cells sorted from blood. All receptors come from a man aged 18 to 30 in good health.

This clone has just one count. The chain recombines TRBV30 with TRBJ2-2; D is uncertain. The CDR3 contains 13 residues. The germline V and J ends were trimmed by 4 bases and 5 bases, with 11 bases remaining between them. Per germline, CDR1 GTSNPN and CDR2 SVGIG (reference sequence). CDR3 nucleotide sequence: TGTGCCTGGAACCGGGTGGGAACCGGGGAGCTGTTTTTT. It codes for CAWNRVGTGELFF.

As DNA, the CDR3 is TGTGCCAGTAGTTTCTCCCCCTCTGAGGAGCTGTTTTTT. This codes for CASSFSPSEELFF. This chain uses TRBV19 with TRBJ2-2; no clear D gene. CDR1 is LNHDA and CDR2 is SQIVND in the germline V gene (reference sequence). The CDR3 totals 13 residues. Trimming removed 5 bases from V and 10 bases from J, with 14 bases in between.

The chain couples TRBV28 to TRBJ2-7; the match to TRBD1 covers 7 bases. This CDR3 has 18 residues. The J segment lost 2 bases and the V segment lost 4 bases, leaving 17 bases of the junction unmatched. Germline V lookup: CDR1 MDHEN, CDR2 SYDVKM. The CDR3 DNA sequence: TGTGCCAGCAGTTCCCCTGACAGGGCAACCTCATTTGCCTACGAGCAGTACTTC. Protein sequence: CASSSPDRATSFAYEQYF.

This chain uses TRBV5-6 with TRBJ2-3, with D perhaps TRBD1 (6 bases). Trimming left V 3 bases short and J 2 bases short, with 16 bases between. The V gene's germline CDR1 is SGHDT and CDR2 YYEEEE. The CDR3 consists of 16 residues. CDR3 residues: CASSSGTRRTTDTQYF. The CDR3 bases are TGTGCCAGCAGCTCCGGGACACGGCGAACCACAGATACGCAGTATTTT.

The chain is built from TRBV27 and TRBJ2-1; D remains ambiguous. Deletions cut 5 bases from V and 13 bases from J, with 15 bases between. Germline CDR1 MNHEY, CDR2 SMNVEV (reference sequence). The CDR3 is made up of 12 amino acids. CDR3 bases: TGTGCCAGCAGTCTTAATGGAATTTTACAGTTCTTC. Its protein is CASSLNGILQFF.

V is TRBV10-2 and J is TRBJ2-7, with 7 bases aligning to TRBD2. Germline lookup yields CDR1 WSHSY and CDR2 SAAADI. With V trimmed by 1 base and J by 3 bases, 6 bases remained unmatched. CDR3 length: 15 residues. The CDR3 region is CASSELGTILYEQYF. CDR3 nucleotide sequence: TGCGCCAGCAGTGAGTTGGGGACTATCCTCTACGAGCAGTACTTC.

This clone showed up just once. The J gene is TRBJ2-7, the V gene TRBV7-8; D is tentatively TRBD1 or TRBD2 (5 bases each). V lost 0 bases, J lost 4 bases, and 25 bases lay in between. The CDR3 covers 19 residues. CDR1 and CDR2 from the germline V gene are SGHVS and FQNEAQ. CDR3: CASSLAVGLGEMPGYEQYF. For the CDR3, the DNA is TGTGCCAGCAGCTTAGCTGTGGGATTGGGGGAAATGCCCGGGTACGAGCAGTACTTC.

The chain combines TRBV11-2 with TRBJ2-7; the D is unclear. This CDR3 is 12 amino acids long. Germline V gives CDR1 SGHAT, CDR2 FQNNGV. Trimming removed 1 base from V and 6 bases from J, with 7 bases in between. The CDR3 DNA reads TGTGCCAGCAGCTTAGGATTTGTCGAGCAGTACTTC. It codes for CASSLGFVEQYF.

The chain combines TRBV5-6 with TRBJ2-7, with unresolved D. The germline V and J ends were trimmed by 0 bases and 3 bases, with 13 bases remaining between them. The CDR3 consists of 15 residues. The V gene's germline CDR1 is SGHDT and CDR2 YYEEEE. CDR3 sequence reads: CASSLVSLVFYEQYF. The CDR3 bases are TGTGCCAGCAGCTTGGTGTCTCTAGTTTTCTACGAGCAGTACTTC.

For this clone: This same CDR3 is encoded by further DNA sequences in the sample. This chain links TRBV30 with TRBJ2-7; no reliable D call. Germline V gene sequence: CDR1 GTSNPN, CDR2 SVGIG (reference sequence). The CDR3 covers 11 residues. The V end was cut by 0 bases, the J end by 6 bases, with 6 bases between. The CDR3 bases are TGTGCCTGGAGTGTAGGAGCCGAGCAGTACTTC. Encoded protein: CAWSVGAEQYF.

The genes are TRBV27 and TRBJ2-1; D not certain. Trimming pared 7 bases from V and 0 bases from J, leaving 16 bases between. From germline, CDR1 is MNHEY and CDR2 SMNVEV (reference sequence). This CDR3 comprises 16 residues. The CDR3 DNA reads TGTGCCAGCACCATTACAGCCCCTAGCTCCTACAATGAGCAGTTCTTC. Protein: CASTITAPSSYNEQFF.

The V gene is TRBV5-8, the J gene TRBJ2-2; possibly TRBD2 for D (6 bases). Germline V gives CDR1 SGHTS, CDR2 YDEGEE. This CDR3 is 14 amino acids long. Trimming left V 4 bases short and J 8 bases short, with 15 bases between. The CDR3 nucleotides read TGTGCCAGCAGCCATGGACTATCTAGAGGGGAGCTGTTTTTT. It is translated as CASSHGLSRGELFF.

V usage is TRBV7-9 and J usage is TRBJ1-1; 7 nucleotides align to TRBD1. J lost 0 bases, V lost 5 bases, and 12 bases had no gene match. The CDR3 consists of 17 residues. Germline CDR1 and CDR2: SEHNR and FQNEAQ (reference sequence). The CDR3 DNA is TGTGCCAGCAGCCGGCGGAGGACAGGCGTCATGAACACTGAAGCTTTCTTT. Translating it yields CASSRRRTGVMNTEAFF.

The chain combines TRBV5-1 with TRBJ1-2; 10 positions agree with TRBD1. Losses at the gene ends were 2 bases for V and 5 bases for J; bases not matched to a gene: 3. The CDR3 is made up of 14 amino acids. Germline V gives CDR1 SGHRS, CDR2 YFSETQ. In nucleotides, the CDR3 is TGCGCCAGCAGCTTAACGGGACAGGGGTATGGCTACACCTTC. It encodes CASSLTGQGYGYTF. Combining the CDR3 with reference TRBV5-1 and TRBJ1-2 gives the whole variable domain KAGVTQTPRYLIKTRGQQVTLSCSPISGHRSVSWYQQTPGQGLQFLFEYFSETQRNKGNFPGRFSGRQFSNSRSEMNVSTLELGDSALYLCASSLTGQGYGYTFGSGTRLTVV.

The chain has TRBV5-6 and TRBJ2-7, with TRBD1 identical over 10 bases. Germline assignment: CDR1 SGHDT and CDR2 YYEEEE. V shed 2 bases and J 5 bases; nucleotides not matched to a gene: 4. This CDR3 spans 14 amino acids. Here the CDR3 reads CASSFWDRGHEQYF. The CDR3 nucleotides read TGTGCCAGCAGCTTCTGGGACAGGGGCCACGAGCAGTACTTC.

The chain couples TRBV4-1 to TRBJ1-2; the D gene is possibly TRBD1 (5 bases). The germline V gene has CDR1 MGHRA and CDR2 YSYEKL. This CDR3 spans 17 amino acids. Trimming stripped 0 bases from V and 4 bases from J, with 18 bases between. The chain's CDR3 is CASSQEPHDPGVYGYTF. The CDR3 DNA follows: TGCGCCAGCAGCCAAGAACCCCATGACCCGGGGGTCTATGGCTACACCTTC.

V gene TRBV27 combines with J gene TRBJ2-1; D is unclear. The CDR3 length is 12 residues. Germline CDR1 MNHEY, CDR2 SMNVEV (reference sequence). V lost 5 bases and J 10 bases, leaving 12 bases between the germline ends. DNA for the CDR3: TGTGCCAGCAGTCCAGTCGGGCAGGAGCAGTTCTTC. Amino acid sequence: CASSPVGQEQFF.

The J gene is TRBJ2-3, the V gene TRBV28, with TRBD2 matching over 8 bases. The CDR3 spans 14 residues. Germline V CDR1 and CDR2: MDHEN, SYDVKM. V shed 7 bases, J shed 5 bases, and the junction held 8 bases outside the gene matches. CDR3 coding DNA: TGTGCCAGCAAGCCAGCGGGGGAAGGAGATACGCAGTATTTT. Its protein is CASKPAGEGDTQYF.

The genes are TRBV4-3 and TRBJ2-1; 9 nucleotides match TRBD2. V was pared by 4 bases and J by 4 bases, with 5 bases of the junction left unmatched. The V gene's germline CDR1 is LGHNA and CDR2 YSLEER. The CDR3 is made up of 15 amino acids. The CDR3 coding sequence is TGCGCCAGCAGCCGGACTAGCGAACCGTACAATGAGCAGTTCTTC. As protein: CASSRTSEPYNEQFF.

The CDR3 nucleotides are TGTGCCAGCAGAGACGACTCTGGAAACACCATATATTTT. Translating gives CASRDDSGNTIYF. This chain joins TRBV2 and TRBJ1-3; D gene unclear. Germline V gene sequence: CDR1 SNHLY, CDR2 FYNNEI. Between the trimmed V and J ends, which lost 6 bases and 0 bases, there was a span of 6 bases. The CDR3 has 13 residues.

The chain is built from TRBV10-1 and TRBJ2-2; D perhaps matches TRBD1 (6 bases). CDR1 and CDR2 (germline): WNHNN, SYGVQD (reference sequence). The CDR3 spans 17 residues. Trimming pared 4 bases from V and 6 bases from J, leaving 21 bases between. CDR3: CASSGLPGQGTAGELFF. CDR3 nucleotide sequence: TGCGCCAGCAGTGGTTTACCCGGGCAGGGGACGGCCGGGGAGCTGTTTTTT.

The CDR3 spells CASSLVLDSGANVLTF. In nucleotides, the CDR3 is TGTGCCAGCAGCTTAGTCCTAGATTCTGGGGCCAACGTCCTGACTTTC. The chain couples TRBV7-2 to TRBJ2-6; D call uncertain. V lost 1 base, J lost 1 base, and 8 bases lay in between. Germline-derived CDR1 and CDR2 are SGHTA and FQGNSA. The CDR3 has 16 amino acids.

V gene TRBV6-1 combines with J gene TRBJ2-1, with TRBD1 matching 11 bases. The V gene's germline CDR1 is MNHNS and CDR2 SASEGT. With V trimmed by 6 bases and J by 4 bases, 5 bases remained unmatched. This CDR3 contains 15 residues. DNA of the CDR3: TGTGCCAGCAGAGACCGGGACAGGGGGTACAATGAGCAGTTCTTC. This encodes CASRDRDRGYNEQFF.